A selection of T cell receptor beta chains follows, all from one sample in a study of blood T cell repertoires in COVID-19. The assay was immunoSEQ multiplex PCR, and TCRdb's table has in-frame clones only and misses some. The sample includes about 130,000 clones, roughly 90% of them seen just once. Sequences were obtained from peripheral blood. The source of these receptors is a man in his 60s with COVID-19, enrolled during active disease. CDR3s include the opening cysteine and the closing phenylalanine or tryptophan. A D gene is named only where the DNA matches it firmly. Some rows have no size entry. The others give once, few or many, or a class for an expanded clone.

clone_size d_call j_call v_call cdr3_aa cdr3_nt
. . TRBJ2-7 TRBV10-3 CATQAEYEQYF TGTGCCACCCAGGCCGAGTACGAGCAGTACTTC
. . TRBJ1-1 TRBV3-1/TRBV3-2 CASSLVPRADTEAFF TGTGCCAGCAGCCTGGTCCCCAGGGCCGACACTGAAGCTTTCTTT
. . TRBJ1-5 TRBV11-3 CASGQFNQPQHF TGTGCCAGCGGACAGTTCAATCAGCCCCAGCATTTT
. TRBD1 TRBJ2-1 TRBV6-6 CASRLPGQGNNEQFF TGTGCCAGCAGACTTCCGGGACAGGGGAACAATGAGCAGTTCTTC
. TRBD2 TRBJ2-5 TRBV6-1 CASSERWGSGSTQYF TGTGCCAGCAGTGAAAGGTGGGGTAGCGGGAGCACCCAGTACTTC
. . TRBJ1-5 TRBV18 CASSSPGGTGRNQPQHF TGTGCCAGCTCATCGCCCGGGGGGACCGGTCGCAATCAGCCCCAGCATTTT
. . TRBJ1-2 TRBV2 CASSDPGQRSYGYTF TGTGCCAGCAGTGATCCGGGACAACGATCCTATGGCTACACCTTC
. . TRBJ1-1 TRBV5-1 CASSSRTFFPGFTEAFF TGCGCCAGCAGCTCAAGGACATTTTTCCCAGGTTTCACTGAAGCTTTCTTT
once . TRBJ2-2 TRBV5-1 CASSLKPASTGELFF TGCGCCAGCAGCTTAAAACCTGCGAGCACCGGGGAGCTGTTTTTT
. TRBD1 TRBJ2-5 TRBV3-1/TRBV3-2 CASSQGRQGVGETQYF TGTGCCAGCAGCCAAGGCCGACAGGGGGTTGGAGAGACCCAGTACTTC
. TRBD1 TRBJ1-5 TRBV7-9 CASSEDRGSQPQHF TGTGCCAGCAGCGAAGACAGGGGGAGTCAGCCCCAGCATTTT
. . TRBJ1-4 TRBV2 CASRWTAENEKLFF TGTGCCAGCAGGTGGACAGCCGAAAATGAAAAACTGTTTTTT
. . TRBJ2-2 TRBV3-1/TRBV3-2 CASRSFRELFF TGTGCCAGCAGGAGTTTTCGGGAGCTGTTTTTT
. TRBD1 TRBJ1-1 TRBV18 CASSPGTGVGTEAFF TGTGCCAGCTCACCAGGGACAGGGGTAGGTACTGAAGCTTTCTTT
. . TRBJ2-7 TRBV6-5 CASTPTGYLYEQYF TGTGCCAGCACCCCGACGGGATACCTCTACGAGCAGTACTTC
. TRBD2 TRBJ2-3 TRBV6-6 CASSPGGGPADTQYF TGTGCCAGCAGTCCCGGCGGGGGGCCGGCAGATACGCAGTATTTT
. . TRBJ1-2 TRBV5-6 CASSFSTNYGYTF TGTGCCAGCAGCTTTTCTACTAACTATGGCTACACCTTC
. . TRBJ1-6 TRBV27 CASRWDSLGSPLHF TGTGCCAGCAGGTGGGACTCCCTTGGGTCACCCCTCCACTTT
. TRBD1 TRBJ1-1 TRBV5-6 CASSLPTGAGTEAFF TGTGCCAGCAGCTTACCGACAGGGGCAGGCACTGAAGCTTTCTTT
. TRBD2 TRBJ2-7 TRBV6-2/TRBV6-3 CASGLLAGVSYEQYF TGTGCCAGCGGCCTTCTAGCGGGGGTCTCCTACGAGCAGTACTTC